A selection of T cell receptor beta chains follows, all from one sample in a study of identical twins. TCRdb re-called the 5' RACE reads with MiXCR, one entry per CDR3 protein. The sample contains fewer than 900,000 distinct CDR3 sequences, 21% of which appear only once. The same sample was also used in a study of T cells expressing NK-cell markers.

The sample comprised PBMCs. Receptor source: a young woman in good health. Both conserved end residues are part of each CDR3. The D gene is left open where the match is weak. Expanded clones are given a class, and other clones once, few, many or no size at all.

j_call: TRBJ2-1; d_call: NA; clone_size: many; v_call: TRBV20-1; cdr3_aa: CSASFGMKQFF; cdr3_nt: TGCAGTGCTAGTTTCGGGATGAAGCAGTTCTTC
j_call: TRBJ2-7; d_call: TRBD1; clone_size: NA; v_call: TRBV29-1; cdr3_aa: CSVEGQGVSHEQYF; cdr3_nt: TGCAGCGTTGAAGGACAGGGGGTTTCCCACGAGCAGTACTTC
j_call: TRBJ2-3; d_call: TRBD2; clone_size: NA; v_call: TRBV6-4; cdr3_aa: CASSDTVPGLAGGSTDTQYF; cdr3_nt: TGTGCCAGCAGTGACACAGTCCCGGGACTAGCGGGGGGGAGCACAGATACGCAGTATTTT
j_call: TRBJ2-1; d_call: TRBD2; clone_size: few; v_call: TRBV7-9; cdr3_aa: CASSLGSGSGRASEQFF; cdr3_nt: TGTGCCAGCAGCCTAGGATCCGGTAGCGGGAGGGCCAGTGAGCAGTTCTTC
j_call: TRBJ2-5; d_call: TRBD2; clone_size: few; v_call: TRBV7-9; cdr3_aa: CASEGSAGGTQYF; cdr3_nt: TGTGCCAGCGAGGGGAGCGCGGGGGGGACCCAGTACTTC
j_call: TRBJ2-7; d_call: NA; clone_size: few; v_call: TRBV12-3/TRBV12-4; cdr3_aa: CASSLGGASSYEQYF; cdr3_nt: TGTGCCAGCAGTTTGGGGGGGGCTAGCTCCTACGAGCAGTACTTC
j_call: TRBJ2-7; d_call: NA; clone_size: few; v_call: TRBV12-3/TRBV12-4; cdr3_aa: CASSRQREQYF; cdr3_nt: TGTGCCAGCAGCCGTCAGCGCGAGCAGTACTTC
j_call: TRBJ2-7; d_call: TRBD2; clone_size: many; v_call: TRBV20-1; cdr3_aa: CSASPLLAGGQNYEQYF; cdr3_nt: TGCAGTGCTAGCCCCCTACTAGCGGGGGGCCAAAACTACGAGCAGTACTTC
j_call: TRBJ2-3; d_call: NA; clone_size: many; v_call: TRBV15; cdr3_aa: CATSRAVPSTDTQYF; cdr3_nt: TGTGCCACCAGCAGAGCTGTCCCAAGCACAGATACGCAGTATTTT
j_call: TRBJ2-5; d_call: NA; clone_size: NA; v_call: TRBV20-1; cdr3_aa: CSARRAGAQETQYF; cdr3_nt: TGCAGTGCTAGACGGGCGGGGGCCCAAGAGACCCAGTACTTC
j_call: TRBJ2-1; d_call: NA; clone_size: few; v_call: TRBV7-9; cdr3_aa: CASSLSPLGGPYNEQFF; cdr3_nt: TGTGCCAGCAGCCTTAGCCCCCTGGGGGGGCCCTACAATGAGCAGTTCTTC
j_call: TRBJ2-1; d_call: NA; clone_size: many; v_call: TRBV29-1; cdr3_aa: CSVRNRALEQFF; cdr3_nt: TGCAGCGTCCGAAACAGGGCTTTAGAGCAGTTCTTC
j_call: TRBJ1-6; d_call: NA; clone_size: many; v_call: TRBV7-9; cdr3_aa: CASSFDSPLHF; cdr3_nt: TGTGCCAGCAGCTTCGACTCACCCCTCCACTTT
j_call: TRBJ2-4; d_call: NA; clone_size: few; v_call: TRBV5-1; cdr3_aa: CASNRLGERGIQYF; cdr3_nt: TGCGCCAGCAACCGACTAGGGGAAAGGGGCATTCAGTACTTC
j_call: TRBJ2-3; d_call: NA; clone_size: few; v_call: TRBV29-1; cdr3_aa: CSVQDSLTDTQYF; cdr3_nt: TGCAGCGTCCAAGACTCCCTCACAGATACGCAGTATTTT
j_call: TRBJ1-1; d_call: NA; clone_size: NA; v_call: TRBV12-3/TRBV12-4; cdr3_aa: CASTPGRGNTEAFF; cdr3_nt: TGTGCCAGCACCCCGGGGCGGGGGAACACTGAAGCTTTCTTT
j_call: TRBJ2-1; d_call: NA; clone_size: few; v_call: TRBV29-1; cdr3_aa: CSVETSGSSSYNEQFF; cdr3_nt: TGCAGCGTTGAAACAAGCGGGTCAAGCTCCTACAATGAGCAGTTCTTC
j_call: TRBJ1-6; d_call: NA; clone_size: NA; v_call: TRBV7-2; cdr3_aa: CASSFGNRRSSPLHF; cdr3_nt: TGTGCCAGCAGCTTCGGTAATCGGAGGAGTTCACCCCTCCACTTT
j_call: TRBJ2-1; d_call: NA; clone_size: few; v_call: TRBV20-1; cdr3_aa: CSARDPGARGNEQFF; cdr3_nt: TGCAGTGCTAGAGACCCCGGGGCCAGGGGCAATGAGCAGTTCTTC
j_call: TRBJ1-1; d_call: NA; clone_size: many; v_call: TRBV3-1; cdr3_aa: CASSQGQGIDTEAFF; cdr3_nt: TGTGCCAGCAGCCAAGGGCAGGGAATCGACACTGAAGCTTTCTTT
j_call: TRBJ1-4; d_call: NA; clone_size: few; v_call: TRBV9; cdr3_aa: CASSVAVGEGEKLFF; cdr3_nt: TGTGCCAGCAGCGTAGCCGTAGGGGAAGGTGAAAAACTGTTTTTT
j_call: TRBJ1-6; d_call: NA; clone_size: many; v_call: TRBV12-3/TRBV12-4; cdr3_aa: CASSQGSEGSPLHF; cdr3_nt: TGTGCCAGCAGTCAGGGTTCGGAAGGTTCACCCCTCCACTTT
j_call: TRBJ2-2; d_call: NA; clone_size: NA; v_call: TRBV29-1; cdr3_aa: CSVHKDGELFF; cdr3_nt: TGCAGCGTGCATAAGGACGGGGAGCTGTTTTTT
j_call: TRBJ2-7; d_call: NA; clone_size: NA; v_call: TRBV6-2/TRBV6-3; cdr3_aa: CASSYSLPAYEQYF; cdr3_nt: TGTGCCAGCAGTTACTCGTTACCCGCCTACGAGCAGTACTTC
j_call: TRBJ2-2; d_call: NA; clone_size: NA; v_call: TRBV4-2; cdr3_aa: CASSQHGKVGELFF; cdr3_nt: TGTGCCAGCAGCCAACACGGGAAGGTCGGGGAGCTGTTTTTT
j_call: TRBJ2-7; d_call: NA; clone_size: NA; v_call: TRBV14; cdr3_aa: CASSQGSWVTSYEQYF; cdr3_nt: TGTGCCAGCAGCCAAGGTTCGTGGGTGACCTCCTACGAGCAGTACTTC
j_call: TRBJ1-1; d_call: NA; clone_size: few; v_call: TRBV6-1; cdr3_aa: CASTSMRGLNTEAFF; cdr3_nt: TGTGCCAGCACCTCCATGAGAGGGCTGAACACTGAAGCTTTCTTT
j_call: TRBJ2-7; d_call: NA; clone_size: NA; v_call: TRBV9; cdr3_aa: CASSVGNSYEQYF; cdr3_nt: TGTGCCAGCAGCGTAGGGAACTCCTACGAGCAGTACTTC
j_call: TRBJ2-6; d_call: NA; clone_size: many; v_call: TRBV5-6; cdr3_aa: CASSGGFTGANVLTF; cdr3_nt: TGTGCCAGCAGCGGCGGTTTTACTGGGGCCAACGTCCTGACTTTC
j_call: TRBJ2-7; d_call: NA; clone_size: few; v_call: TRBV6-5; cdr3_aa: CASSYPSGQSYEQYF; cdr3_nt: TGTGCCAGCAGTTACCCTTCCGGGCAGTCCTACGAGCAGTACTTC
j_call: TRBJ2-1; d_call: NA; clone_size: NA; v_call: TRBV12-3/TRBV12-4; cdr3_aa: CASVRTTLSYNEQFF; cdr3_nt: TGTGCCAGCGTGAGGACTACTCTCTCCTACAATGAGCAGTTCTTC
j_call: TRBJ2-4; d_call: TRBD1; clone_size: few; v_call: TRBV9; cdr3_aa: CARGQGLAKNIQYF; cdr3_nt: TGTGCCAGAGGACAGGGGCTAGCCAAAAACATTCAGTACTTC
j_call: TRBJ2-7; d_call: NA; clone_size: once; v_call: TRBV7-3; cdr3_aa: CASSLSPGSYEQYF; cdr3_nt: TGTGCCAGCAGCTTATCACCGGGGTCCTACGAGCAGTACTTC
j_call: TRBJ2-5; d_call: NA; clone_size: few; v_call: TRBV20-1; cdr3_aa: CSANFGGAGETQYF; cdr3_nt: TGCAGTGCTAATTTTGGGGGGGCTGGTGAGACCCAGTACTTC
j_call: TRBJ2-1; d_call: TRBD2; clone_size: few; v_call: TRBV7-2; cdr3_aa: CASSPRGLAGKENEQFF; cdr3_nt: TGTGCCAGCAGCCCTAGGGGGCTAGCGGGAAAAGAAAATGAGCAGTTCTTC
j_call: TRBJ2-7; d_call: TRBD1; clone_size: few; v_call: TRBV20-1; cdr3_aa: CSARSGQGAGEQYF; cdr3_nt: TGCAGTGCTAGATCCGGACAGGGGGCAGGTGAGCAGTACTTC
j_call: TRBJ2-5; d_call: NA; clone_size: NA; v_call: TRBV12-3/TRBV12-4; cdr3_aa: CASSLAPSGTQYF; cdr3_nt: TGTGCCAGCAGTTTAGCGCCGAGTGGGACCCAGTACTTC
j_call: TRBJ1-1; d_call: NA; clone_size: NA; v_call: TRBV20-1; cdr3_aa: CSARRQSTEAFF; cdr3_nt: TGCAGTGCTAGACGTCAGTCCACTGAAGCTTTCTTT
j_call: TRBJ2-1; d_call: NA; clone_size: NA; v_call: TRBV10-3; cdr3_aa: CAISELRYNEQFF; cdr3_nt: TGTGCCATCAGTGAGTTGCGCTACAATGAGCAGTTCTTC
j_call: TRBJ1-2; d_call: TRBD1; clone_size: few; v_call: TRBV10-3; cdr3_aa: CAISGNRGGDGYTF; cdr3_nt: TGTGCCATCAGTGGCAACAGGGGGGGAGATGGCTACACCTTC
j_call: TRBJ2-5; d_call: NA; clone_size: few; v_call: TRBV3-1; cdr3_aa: CASSQVLLQETQYF; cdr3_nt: TGTGCCAGCAGCCAAGTCTTACTTCAAGAGACCCAGTACTTC